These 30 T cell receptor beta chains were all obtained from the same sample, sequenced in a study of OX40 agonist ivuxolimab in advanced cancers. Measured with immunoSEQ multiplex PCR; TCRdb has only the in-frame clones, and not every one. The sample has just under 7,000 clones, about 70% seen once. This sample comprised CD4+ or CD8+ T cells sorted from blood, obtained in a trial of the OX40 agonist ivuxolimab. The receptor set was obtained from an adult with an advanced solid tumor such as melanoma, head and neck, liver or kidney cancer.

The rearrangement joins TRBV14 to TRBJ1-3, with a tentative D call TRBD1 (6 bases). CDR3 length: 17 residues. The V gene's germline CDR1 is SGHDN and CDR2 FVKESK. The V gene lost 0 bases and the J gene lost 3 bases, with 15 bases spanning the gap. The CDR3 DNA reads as TGTGCCAGCAGCCAAGATGGTGGGGGCGCTTATGGAAACACCATATATTTT. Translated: CASSQDGGGAYGNTIYF. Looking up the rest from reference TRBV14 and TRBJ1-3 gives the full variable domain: EAGVTQFPSHSVIEKGQTVTLRCDPISGHDNLYWYRRVMGKEIKFLLHFVKESKQDESGMPNNRFLAERTGGTYSTLKVQPAELEDSGVYFCASSQDGGGAYGNTIYFGEGSWLTVV.

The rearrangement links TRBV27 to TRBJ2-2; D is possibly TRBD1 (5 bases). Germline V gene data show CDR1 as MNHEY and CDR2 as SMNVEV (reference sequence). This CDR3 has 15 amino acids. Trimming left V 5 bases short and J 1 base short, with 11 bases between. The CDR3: CASSKRTRNTGELFF. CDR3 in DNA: TGTGCCAGCAGTAAGAGGACAAGGAACACCGGGGAGCTGTTTTTT.

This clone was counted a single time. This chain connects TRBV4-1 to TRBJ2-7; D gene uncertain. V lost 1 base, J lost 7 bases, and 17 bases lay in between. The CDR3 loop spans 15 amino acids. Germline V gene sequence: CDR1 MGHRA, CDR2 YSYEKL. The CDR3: CASSQGAARVWEQYF. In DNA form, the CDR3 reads TGCGCCAGCAGCCAAGGGGCGGCCCGCGTCTGGGAGCAGTACTTC.

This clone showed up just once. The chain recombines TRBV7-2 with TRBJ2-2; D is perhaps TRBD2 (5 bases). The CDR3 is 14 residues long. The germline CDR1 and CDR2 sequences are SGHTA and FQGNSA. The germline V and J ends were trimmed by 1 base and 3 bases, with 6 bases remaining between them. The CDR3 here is CASSLEEDTGELFF. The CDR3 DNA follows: TGTGCCAGCAGCTTAGAGGAGGACACCGGGGAGCTGTTTTTT.

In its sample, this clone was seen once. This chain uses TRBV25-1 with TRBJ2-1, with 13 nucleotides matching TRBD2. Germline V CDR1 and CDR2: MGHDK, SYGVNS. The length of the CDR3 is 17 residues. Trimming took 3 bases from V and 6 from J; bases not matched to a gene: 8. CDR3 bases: TGTGCCAGCAGTGATAGGATTGGACTAGCGGGAGTCAATGAGCAGTTCTTC. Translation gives CASSDRIGLAGVNEQFF.

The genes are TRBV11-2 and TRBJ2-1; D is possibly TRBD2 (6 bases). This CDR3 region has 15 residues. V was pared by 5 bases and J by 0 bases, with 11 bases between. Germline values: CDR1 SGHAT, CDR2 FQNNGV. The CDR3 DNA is TGTGCCAGCAGCAAGTCGACTAGCTCCTACAATGAGCAGTTCTTC. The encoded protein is CASSKSTSSYNEQFF.

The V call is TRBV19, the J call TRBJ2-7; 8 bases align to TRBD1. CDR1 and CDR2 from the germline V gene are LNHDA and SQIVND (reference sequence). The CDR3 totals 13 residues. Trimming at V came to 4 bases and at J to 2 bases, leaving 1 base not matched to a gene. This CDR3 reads CASSNRGTYEQYF. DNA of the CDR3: TGTGCCAGTAGTAACAGGGGGACCTACGAGCAGTACTTC.

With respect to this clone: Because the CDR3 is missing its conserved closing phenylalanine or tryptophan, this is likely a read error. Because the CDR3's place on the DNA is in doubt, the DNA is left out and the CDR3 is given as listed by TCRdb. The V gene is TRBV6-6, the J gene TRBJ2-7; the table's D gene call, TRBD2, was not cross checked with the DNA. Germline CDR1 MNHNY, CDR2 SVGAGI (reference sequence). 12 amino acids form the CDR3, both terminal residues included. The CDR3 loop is CASSYSGGDSLI.

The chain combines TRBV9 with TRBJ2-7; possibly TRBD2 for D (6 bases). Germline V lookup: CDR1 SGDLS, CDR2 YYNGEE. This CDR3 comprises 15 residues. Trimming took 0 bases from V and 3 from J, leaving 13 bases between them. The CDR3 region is CASSVGLAPIYEQYF. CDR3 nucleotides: TGTGCCAGCAGCGTAGGGCTAGCGCCCATCTACGAGCAGTACTTC. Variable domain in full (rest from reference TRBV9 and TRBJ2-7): DSGVTQTPKHLITATGQRVTLRCSPRSGDLSVYWYQQSLDQGLQFLIQYYNGEERAKGNILERFSAQQFPDLHSELNLSSLELGDSALYFCASSVGLAPIYEQYFGPGTRLTVT.

For the CDR3, the DNA is TGTGCCAGCAGTCACGGACAGGGTGGCAATCAGCCCCAGCATTTT. The encoded protein is CASSHGQGGNQPQHF. This chain links TRBV6-6 with TRBJ1-5, with 8 nucleotides matching TRBD1. V trimming: 5 bases; J trimming: 2 bases; junction bases outside the gene matches: 5. There are 15 residues in the CDR3. CDR1 and CDR2 (germline): MNHNY, SVGAGI (reference sequence).

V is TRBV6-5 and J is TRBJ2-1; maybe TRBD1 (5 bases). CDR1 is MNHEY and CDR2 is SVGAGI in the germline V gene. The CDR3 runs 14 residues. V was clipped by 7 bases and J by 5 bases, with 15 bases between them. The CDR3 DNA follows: TGTGCCAGCAAAGAGTGGCAGGGCGACAATGAGCAGTTCTTC. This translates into CASKEWQGDNEQFF.

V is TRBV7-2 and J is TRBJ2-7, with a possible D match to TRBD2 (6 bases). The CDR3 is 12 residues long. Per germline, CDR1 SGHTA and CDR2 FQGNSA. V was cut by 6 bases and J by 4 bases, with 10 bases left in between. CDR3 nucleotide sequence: TGTGCCAGCAGTCCTGGGGGGTACGAGCAGTACTTC. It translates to CASSPGGYEQYF.

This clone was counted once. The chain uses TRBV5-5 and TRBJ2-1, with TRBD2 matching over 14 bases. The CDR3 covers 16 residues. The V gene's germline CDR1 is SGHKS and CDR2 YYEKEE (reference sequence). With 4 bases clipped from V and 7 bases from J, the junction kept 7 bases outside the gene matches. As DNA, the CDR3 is TGTGCCAGCAGCCAAGACGGACTAGCGGGAGGTAATGAGCAGTTCTTC. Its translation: CASSQDGLAGGNEQFF.

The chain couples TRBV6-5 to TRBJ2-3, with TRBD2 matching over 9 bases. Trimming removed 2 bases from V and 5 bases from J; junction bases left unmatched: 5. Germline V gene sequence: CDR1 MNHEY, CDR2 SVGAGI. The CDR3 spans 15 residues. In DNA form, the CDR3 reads TGTGCCAGCAGTTACGTAGCGGGAGAAGTAGATACGCAGTATTTT. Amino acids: CASSYVAGEVDTQYF.

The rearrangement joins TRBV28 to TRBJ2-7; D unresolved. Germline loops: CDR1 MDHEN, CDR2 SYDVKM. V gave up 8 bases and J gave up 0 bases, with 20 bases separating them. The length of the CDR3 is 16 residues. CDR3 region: CASFSVSVPASYEQYF. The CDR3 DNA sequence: TGTGCCAGCTTTTCGGTCAGCGTACCAGCCTCCTACGAGCAGTACTTC.

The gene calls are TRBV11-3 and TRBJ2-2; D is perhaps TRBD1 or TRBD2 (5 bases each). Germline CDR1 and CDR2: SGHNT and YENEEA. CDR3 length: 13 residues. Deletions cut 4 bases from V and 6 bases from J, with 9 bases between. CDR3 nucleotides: TGTGCCAGCAGCTCCAGGGAGTCCGGGGAGCTGTTTTTT. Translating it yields CASSSRESGELFF.

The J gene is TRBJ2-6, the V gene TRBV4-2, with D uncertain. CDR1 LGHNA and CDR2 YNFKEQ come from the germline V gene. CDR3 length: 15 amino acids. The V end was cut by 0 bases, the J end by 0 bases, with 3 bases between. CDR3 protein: CASSQDNSGANVLTF. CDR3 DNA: TGTGCCAGCAGCCAAGACAACTCTGGGGCCAACGTCCTGACTTTC.

The CDR3 protein is CASSLLGDSYEQYF. The DNA for the CDR3 is TGTGCCAGCAGTTTATTAGGGGACTCCTACGAGCAGTACTTC. V is TRBV27 and J is TRBJ2-7, with D possibly matching TRBD1 (5 bases). The germline CDR1 and CDR2 sequences are MNHEY and SMNVEV (reference sequence). Between the trimmed V and J ends, which lost 1 base and 0 bases, there was a span of 7 bases. The CDR3 extends over 14 amino acids.

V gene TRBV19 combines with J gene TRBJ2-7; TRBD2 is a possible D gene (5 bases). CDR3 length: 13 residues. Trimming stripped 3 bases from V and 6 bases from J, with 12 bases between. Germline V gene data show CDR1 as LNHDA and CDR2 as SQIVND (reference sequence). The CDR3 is CASSIGSIGEQYF. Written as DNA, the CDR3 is TGTGCCAGTAGTATTGGGAGCATAGGCGAGCAGTACTTC.

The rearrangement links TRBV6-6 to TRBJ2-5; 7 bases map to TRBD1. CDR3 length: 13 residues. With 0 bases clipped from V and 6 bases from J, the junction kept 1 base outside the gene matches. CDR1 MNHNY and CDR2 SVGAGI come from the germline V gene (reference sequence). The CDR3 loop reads CASSYSGGKTQYF. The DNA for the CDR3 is TGTGCCAGCAGTTACTCAGGGGGCAAGACCCAGTACTTC.

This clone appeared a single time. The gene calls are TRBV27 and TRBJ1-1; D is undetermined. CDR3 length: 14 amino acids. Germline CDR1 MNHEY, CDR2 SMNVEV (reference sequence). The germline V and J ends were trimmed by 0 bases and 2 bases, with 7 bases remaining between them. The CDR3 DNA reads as TGTGCCAGCAGTTTATCTGAGTATAACACTGAAGCTTTCTTT. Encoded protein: CASSLSEYNTEAFF.

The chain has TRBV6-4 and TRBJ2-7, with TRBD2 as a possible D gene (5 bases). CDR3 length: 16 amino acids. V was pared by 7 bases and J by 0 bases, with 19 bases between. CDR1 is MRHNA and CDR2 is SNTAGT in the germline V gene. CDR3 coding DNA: TGTGCCAGCAATGAACGGGGATTAAGGAGCTCCTACGAGCAGTACTTC. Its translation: CASNERGLRSSYEQYF.

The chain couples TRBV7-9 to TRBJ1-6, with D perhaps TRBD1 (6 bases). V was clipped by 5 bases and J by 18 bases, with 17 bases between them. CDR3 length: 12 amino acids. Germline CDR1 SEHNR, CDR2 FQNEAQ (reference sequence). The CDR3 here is CASSGGGGGPHF. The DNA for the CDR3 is TGTGCCAGCAGCGGAGGGGGTGGCGGTCCCCACTTT. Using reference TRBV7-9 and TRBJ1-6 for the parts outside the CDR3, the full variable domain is DTGVSQNPRHKITKRGQNVTFRCDPISEHNRLYWYRQTLGQGPEFLTYFQNEAQLEKSRLLSDRFSAERPKGSFSTLEIQRTEQGDSAMYLCASSGGGGGPHFGNGTRLTVT.

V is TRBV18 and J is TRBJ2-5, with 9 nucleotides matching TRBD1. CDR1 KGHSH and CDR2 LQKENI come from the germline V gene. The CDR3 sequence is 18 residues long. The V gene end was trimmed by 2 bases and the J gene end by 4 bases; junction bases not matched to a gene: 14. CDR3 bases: TGTGCCAGCTCACCAAGGGCTTGGACAGGGGAACAGGGAGAGACCCAGTACTTC. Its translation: CASSPRAWTGEQGETQYF. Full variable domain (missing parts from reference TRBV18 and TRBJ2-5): NAGVMQNPRHLVRRRGQEARLRCSPMKGHSHVYWYRQLPEEGLKFMVYLQKENIIDESGMPKERFSAEFPKEGPSILRIQQVVRGDSAAYFCASSPRAWTGEQGETQYFGPGTRLLVL.

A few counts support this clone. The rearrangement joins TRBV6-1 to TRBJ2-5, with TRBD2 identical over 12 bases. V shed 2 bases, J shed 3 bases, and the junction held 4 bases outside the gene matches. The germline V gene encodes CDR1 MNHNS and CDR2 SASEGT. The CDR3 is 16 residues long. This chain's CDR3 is CASSELAGGGEETQYF. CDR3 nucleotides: TGTGCCAGCAGTGAACTAGCGGGAGGGGGGGAAGAGACCCAGTACTTC.

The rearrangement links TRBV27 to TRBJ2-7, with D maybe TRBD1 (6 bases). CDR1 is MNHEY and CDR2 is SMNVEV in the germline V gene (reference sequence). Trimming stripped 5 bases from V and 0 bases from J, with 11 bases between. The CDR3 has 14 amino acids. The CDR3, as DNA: TGTGCCAGCAGTATAGGACAGAGCTCCTACGAGCAGTACTTC. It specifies CASSIGQSSYEQYF.

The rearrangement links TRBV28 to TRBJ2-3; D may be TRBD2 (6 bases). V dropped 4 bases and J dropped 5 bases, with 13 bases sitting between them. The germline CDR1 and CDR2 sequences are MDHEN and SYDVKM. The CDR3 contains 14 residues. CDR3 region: CASSWPGALDTQYF. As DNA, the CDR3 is TGTGCCAGCAGTTGGCCGGGAGCTCTAGATACGCAGTATTTT.

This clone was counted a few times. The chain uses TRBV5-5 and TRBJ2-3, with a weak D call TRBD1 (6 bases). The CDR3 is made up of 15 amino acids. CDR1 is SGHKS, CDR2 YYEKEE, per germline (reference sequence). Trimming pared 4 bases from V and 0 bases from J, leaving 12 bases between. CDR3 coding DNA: TGTGCCAGCAGCCGGGACACCTCGAGCACAGATACGCAGTATTTT. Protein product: CASSRDTSSTDTQYF.

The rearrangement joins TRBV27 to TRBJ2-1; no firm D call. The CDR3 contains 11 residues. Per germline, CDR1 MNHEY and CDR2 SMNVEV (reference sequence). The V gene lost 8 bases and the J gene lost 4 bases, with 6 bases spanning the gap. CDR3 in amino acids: CASGPYNEQFF. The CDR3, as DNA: TGTGCCAGCGGGCCGTACAATGAGCAGTTCTTC.

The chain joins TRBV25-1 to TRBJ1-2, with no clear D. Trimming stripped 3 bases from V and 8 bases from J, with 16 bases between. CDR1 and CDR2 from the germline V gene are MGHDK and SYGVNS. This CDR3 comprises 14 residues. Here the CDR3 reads CASSDPYGNSGYTF. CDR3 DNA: TGTGCCAGCAGTGATCCCTACGGGAACAGCGGCTACACCTTC.